This T cell receptor (beta chain) comes out of a study of blood T cell repertoires in COVID-19. In the study overall: Samples taken during acute and convalescent COVID-19 were collected in the United States, Italy and Spain. From T cells, B-cell-depleted T cells, or PBMCs came the material, which was cDNA or gDNA.

Trimming cost V 1 base and J 4 bases, with 10 bases left between them. The length of the CDR3 is 15 residues. From germline, CDR1 is SNHLY and CDR2 FYNNEI. In the original processing: Reference gene primer amplification in the assay estimated nucleated cell counts. Generated by immunoSEQ multiplex PCR, the TCRdb table keeps only in-frame clones and is missing some. That table supplies the V and J calls and clone size; D and trimming were determined from the DNA. The sample lists 70,000 to 85,000 clones, about 83% occurring once. This TCR was recovered from an elderly man with active or convalescent COVID-19. The sample consisted of peripheral blood. The rearrangement joins TRBV2 to TRBJ2-2; the D is unclear. The CDR3 sequence is CASSEGLPGTGELFF. In nucleotides, the CDR3 is TGTGCCAGCAGTGAAGGCCTCCCGGGCACCGGGGAGCTGTTTTTT.